This TCR beta chain was sequenced in a study of beta chain features in type 1 diabetes. Findings of the study overall: People with Type 1 diabetes carried modestly yet significantly shorter TCRB CDR3s in all four CD4+ subsets.

V lost 10 bases and J 7 bases, leaving 13 bases between the germline ends. Germline V lookup: CDR1 SGHAT, CDR2 FQDESV (reference sequence). The CDR3 totals 12 residues. cDNA synthesis used the whole RNA isolate, giving expressed TCRB sequences. Profiled with immunoSEQ multiplex PCR; TCRdb holds only in-frame clones, not every one. The sample shows roughly 330,000 clones, about 10% of them seen only once. This clone was counted only a few times. The antigen is not known. The clonotype originates from a woman between 25 and 40 years old in good health. The sample comprised naive CD4+ T cells from blood. The chain recombines TRBV11-1 with TRBJ2-2; no reliable D call. The CDR3 nucleotides are TGTGCCAAGCTAAAGCCCGGCGGGGAGCTGTTTTTT. It translates to CAKLKPGGELFF.